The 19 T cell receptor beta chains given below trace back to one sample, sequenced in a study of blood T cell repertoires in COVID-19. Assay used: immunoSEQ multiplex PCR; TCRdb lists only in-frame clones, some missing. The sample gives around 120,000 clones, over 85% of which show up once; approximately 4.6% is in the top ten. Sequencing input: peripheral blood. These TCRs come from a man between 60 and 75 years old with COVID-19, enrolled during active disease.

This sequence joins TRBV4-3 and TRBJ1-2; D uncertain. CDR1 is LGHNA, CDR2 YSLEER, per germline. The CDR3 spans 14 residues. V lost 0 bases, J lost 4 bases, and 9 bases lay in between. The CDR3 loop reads CASSQDSAPYGYTF. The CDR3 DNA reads TGCGCCAGCAGCCAAGATAGCGCCCCCTATGGCTACACCTTC.

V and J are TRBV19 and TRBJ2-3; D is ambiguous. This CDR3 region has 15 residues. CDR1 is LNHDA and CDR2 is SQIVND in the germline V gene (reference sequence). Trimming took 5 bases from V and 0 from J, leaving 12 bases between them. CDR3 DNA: TGTGCCAGTAGTCAAAACCCCCTAAGCACAGATACGCAGTATTTT. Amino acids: CASSQNPLSTDTQYF. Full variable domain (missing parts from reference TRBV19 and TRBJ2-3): DGGITQSPKYLFRKEGQNVTLSCEQNLNHDAMYWYRQDPGQGLRLIYYSQIVNDFQKGDIAEGYSVSREKKESFPLTVTSAQKNPTAFYLCASSQNPLSTDTQYFGPGTRLTVL.

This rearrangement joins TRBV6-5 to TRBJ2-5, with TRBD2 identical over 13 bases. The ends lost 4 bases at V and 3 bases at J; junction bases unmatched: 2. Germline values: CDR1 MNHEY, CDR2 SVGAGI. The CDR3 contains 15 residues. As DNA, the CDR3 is TGTGCCAGCAGTTCGGGACTAGCGGGAAAAGAGACCCAGTACTTC. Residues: CASSSGLAGKETQYF.

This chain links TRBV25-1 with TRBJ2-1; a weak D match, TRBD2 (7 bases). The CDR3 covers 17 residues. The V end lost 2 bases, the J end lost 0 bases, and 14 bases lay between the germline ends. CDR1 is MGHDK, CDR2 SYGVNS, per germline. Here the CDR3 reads CASSEAMRGPSYNEQFF. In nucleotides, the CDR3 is TGTGCCAGCAGTGAAGCCATGCGGGGGCCCTCCTACAATGAGCAGTTCTTC.

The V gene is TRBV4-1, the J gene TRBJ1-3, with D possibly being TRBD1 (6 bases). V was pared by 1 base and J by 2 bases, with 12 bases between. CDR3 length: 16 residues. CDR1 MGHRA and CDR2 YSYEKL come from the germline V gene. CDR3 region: CASSQVGHEPGNTIYF. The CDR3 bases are TGCGCCAGCAGCCAAGTGGGACACGAGCCTGGAAACACCATATATTTT.

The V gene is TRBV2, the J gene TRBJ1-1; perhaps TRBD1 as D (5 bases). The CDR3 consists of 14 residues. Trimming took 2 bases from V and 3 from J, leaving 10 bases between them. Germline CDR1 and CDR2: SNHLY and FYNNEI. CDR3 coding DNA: TGTGCCAGCAGTGAATGGCAGGGTGACACTGAAGCTTTCTTT. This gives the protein CASSEWQGDTEAFF. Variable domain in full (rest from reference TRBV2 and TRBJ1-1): EPEVTQTPSHQVTQMGQEVILRCVPISNHLYFYWYRQILGQKVEFLVSFYNNEISEKSEIFDDQFSVERPDGSNFTLKIRSTKLEDSAMYFCASSEWQGDTEAFFGQGTRLTVV.

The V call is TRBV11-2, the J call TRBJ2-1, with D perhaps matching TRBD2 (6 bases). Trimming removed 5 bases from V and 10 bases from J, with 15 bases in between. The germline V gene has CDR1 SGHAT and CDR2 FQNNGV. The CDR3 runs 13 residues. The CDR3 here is CASSPTRAGEQFF. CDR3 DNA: TGTGCCAGCAGCCCAACCAGGGCGGGGGAGCAGTTCTTC.

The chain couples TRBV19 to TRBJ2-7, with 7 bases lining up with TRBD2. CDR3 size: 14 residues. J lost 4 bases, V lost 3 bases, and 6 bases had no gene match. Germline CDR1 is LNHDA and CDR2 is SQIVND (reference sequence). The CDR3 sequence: CASSILKGGYEQYF. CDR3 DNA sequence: TGTGCCAGTAGTATTTTGAAGGGAGGGTACGAGCAGTACTTC.

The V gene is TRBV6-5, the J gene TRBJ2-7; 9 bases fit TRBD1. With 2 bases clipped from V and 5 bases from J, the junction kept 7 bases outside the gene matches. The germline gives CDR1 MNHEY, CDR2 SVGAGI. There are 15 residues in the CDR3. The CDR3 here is CASSYGGDRVDEQYF. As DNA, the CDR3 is TGTGCCAGCAGTTACGGGGGGGACAGGGTCGACGAGCAGTACTTC.

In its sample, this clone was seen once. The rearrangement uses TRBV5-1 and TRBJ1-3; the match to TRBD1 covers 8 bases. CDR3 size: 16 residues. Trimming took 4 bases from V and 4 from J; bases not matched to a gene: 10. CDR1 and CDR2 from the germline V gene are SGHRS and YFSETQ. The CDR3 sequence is CASSLWQGAAGNTIYF. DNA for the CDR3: TGCGCCAGCAGCCTATGGCAGGGGGCGGCAGGAAACACCATATATTTT.

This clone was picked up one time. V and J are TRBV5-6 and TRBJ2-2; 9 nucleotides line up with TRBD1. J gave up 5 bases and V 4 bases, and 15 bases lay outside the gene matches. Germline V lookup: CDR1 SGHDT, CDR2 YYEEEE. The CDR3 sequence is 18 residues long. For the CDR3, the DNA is TGTGCCAGCAGCGAATACGGGACAGGGCAGGCGGGTACCGGGGAGCTGTTTTTT. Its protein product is CASSEYGTGQAGTGELFF.

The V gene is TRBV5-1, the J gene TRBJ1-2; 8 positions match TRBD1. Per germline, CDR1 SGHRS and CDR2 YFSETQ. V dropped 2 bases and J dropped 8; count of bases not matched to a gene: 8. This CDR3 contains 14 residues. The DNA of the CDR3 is TGCGCCAGCAGCTTCGGACAGGGTCGGGGAGGCTACACCTTC. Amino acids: CASSFGQGRGGYTF.

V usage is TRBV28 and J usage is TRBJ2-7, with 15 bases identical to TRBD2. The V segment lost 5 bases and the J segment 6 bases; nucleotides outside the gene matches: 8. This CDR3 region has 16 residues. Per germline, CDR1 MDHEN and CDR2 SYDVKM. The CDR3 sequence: CASSPGLAGGNFEQYF. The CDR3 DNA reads TGTGCCAGCAGTCCGGGACTAGCGGGGGGAAATTTCGAGCAGTACTTC.

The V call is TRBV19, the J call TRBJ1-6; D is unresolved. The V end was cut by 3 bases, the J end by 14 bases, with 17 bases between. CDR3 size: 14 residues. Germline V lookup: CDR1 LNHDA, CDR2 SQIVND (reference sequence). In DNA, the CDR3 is TGTGCCAGTAGTATTACCGGGGAGCGTCAAACCCTCCACTTT. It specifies CASSITGERQTLHF.

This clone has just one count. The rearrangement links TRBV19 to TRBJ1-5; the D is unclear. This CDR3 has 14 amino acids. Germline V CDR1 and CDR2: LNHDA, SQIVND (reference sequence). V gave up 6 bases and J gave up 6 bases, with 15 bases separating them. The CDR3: CASRVDIESQPQHF. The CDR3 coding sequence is TGTGCCAGTAGGGTTGACATCGAGAGTCAGCCCCAGCATTTT.

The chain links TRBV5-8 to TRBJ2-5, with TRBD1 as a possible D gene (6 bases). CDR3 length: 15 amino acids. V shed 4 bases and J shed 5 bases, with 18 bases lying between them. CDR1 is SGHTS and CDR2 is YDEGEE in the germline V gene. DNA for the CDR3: TGTGCCAGCAGCCCCCGTGCAGGGGTTGGGGAGACCCAGTACTTC. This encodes CASSPRAGVGETQYF.

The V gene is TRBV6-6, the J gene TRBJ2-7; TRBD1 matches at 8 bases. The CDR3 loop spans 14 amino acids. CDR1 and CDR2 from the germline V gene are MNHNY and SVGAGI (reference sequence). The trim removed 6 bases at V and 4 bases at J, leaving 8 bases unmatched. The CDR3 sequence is CASSRTDREYEQYF. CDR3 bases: TGTGCCAGCAGCAGAACGGACAGGGAATACGAGCAGTACTTC.

As DNA, the CDR3 is TGCGCCAGCAGCTGGGGACAGACGAACACCGGGGAGCTGTTTTTT. Its protein is CASSWGQTNTGELFF. This chain uses TRBV4-1 with TRBJ2-2, with 7 bases lining up with TRBD1. V gave up 5 bases and J gave up 0 bases; unmatched junction bases: 3. The CDR3 covers 15 residues. CDR1 MGHRA and CDR2 YSYEKL come from the germline V gene.

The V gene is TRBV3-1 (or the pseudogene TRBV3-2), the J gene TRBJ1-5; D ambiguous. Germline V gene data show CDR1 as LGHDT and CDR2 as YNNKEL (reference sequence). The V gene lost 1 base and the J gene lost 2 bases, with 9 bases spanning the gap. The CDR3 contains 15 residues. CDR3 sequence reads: CASSQGEEGNQPQHF. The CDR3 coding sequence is TGTGCCAGCAGCCAAGGTGAAGAGGGCAATCAGCCCCAGCATTTT.